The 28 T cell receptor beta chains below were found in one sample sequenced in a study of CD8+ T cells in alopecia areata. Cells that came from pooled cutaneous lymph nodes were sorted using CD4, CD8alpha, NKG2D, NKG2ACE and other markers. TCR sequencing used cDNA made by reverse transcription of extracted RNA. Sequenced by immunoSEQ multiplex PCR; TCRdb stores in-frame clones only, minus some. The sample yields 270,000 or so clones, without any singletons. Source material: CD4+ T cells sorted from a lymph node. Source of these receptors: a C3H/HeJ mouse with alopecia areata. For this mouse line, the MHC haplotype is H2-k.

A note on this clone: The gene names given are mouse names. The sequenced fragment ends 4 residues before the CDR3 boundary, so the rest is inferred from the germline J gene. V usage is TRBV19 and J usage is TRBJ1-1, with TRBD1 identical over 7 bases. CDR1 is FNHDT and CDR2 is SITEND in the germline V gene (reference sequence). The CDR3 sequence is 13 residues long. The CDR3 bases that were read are TGTGCCAGCAGTATCCCGGGACAGCCA. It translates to CASSIPGQP. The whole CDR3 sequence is CASSIPGQPEVFF.

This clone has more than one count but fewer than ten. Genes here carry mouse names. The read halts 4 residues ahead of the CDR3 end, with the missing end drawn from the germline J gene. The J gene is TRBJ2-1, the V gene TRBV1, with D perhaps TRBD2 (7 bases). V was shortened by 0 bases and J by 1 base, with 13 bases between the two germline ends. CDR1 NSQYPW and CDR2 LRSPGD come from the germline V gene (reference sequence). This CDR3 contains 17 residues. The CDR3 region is CTCSADWGDTNYAEQFF. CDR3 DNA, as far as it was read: TGCACCTGCAGTGCAGATTGGGGGGACACCAACTATGCT.

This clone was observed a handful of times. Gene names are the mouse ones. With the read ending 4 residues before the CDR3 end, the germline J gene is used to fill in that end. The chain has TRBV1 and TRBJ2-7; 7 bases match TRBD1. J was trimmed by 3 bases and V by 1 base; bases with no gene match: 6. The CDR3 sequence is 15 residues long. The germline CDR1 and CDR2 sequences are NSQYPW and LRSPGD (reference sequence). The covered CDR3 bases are TGCACCTGCAGTGCAGTCGGGACAGTAATCTAT. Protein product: CTCSAVGTVIY. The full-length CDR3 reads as CTCSAVGTVIYEQYF. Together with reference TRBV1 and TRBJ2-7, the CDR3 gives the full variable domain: VTLLEQNPRWRLVPRGQAVNLRCILKNSQYPWMSWYQQDLQKQLQWLFTLRSPGDKEVKSLPGADYLATRVTDTELRLQVANMSQGRTLYCTCSAVGTVIYEQYFGPGTRLTVL.

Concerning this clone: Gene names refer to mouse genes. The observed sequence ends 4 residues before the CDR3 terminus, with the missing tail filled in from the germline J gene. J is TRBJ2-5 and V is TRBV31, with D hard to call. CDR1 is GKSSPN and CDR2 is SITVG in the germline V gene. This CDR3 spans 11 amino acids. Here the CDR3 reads CAWSRGDTQYF. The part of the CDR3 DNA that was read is TGTGCCTGGAGTCGAGGGGAC.

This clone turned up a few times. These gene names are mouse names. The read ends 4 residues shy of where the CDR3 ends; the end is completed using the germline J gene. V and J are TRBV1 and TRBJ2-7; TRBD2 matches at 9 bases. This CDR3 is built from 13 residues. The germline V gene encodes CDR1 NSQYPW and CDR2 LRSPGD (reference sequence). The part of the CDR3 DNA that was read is TGCACCTGCAGTACCGGGACTGGGTAT. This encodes CTCSTGTGY. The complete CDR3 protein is CTCSTGTGYEQYF.

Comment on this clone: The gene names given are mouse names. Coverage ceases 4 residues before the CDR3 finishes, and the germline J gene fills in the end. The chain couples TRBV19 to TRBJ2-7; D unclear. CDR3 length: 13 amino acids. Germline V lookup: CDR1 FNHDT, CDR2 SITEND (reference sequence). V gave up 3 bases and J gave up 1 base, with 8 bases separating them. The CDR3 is CASSTPGSYEQYF. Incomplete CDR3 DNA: TGTGCCAGCAGTACTCCAGGATCCTAT. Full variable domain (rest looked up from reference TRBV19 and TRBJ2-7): GGIITQTPKFLIGQEGQKLTLKCQQNFNHDTMYWYRQDSGKGLRLIYYSITENDLQKGDLSEGYDASREKKSSFSLTVTSAQKNEMAVFLCASSTPGSYEQYFGPGTRLTVL.

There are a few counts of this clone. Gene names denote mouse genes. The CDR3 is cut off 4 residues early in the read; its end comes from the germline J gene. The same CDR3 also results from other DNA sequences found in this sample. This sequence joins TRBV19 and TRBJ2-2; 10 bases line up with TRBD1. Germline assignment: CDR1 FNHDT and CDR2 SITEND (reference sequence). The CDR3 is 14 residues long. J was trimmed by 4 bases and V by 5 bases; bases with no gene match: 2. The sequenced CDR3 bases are TGTGCCAGCAGCCGGACAGGGGGCACCGGG. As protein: CASSRTGGTG. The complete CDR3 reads CASSRTGGTGQLYF.

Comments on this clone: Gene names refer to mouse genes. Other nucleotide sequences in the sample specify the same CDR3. Here the CDR3 reads CASSRLGSNTGQLYF. The part of the CDR3 DNA that was read is TGTGCCAGCAGTCGACTGGGTTCAAACACCGGG. The chain combines TRBV19 with TRBJ2-2; 7 positions match TRBD2. Sequencing ends 4 residues short of the CDR3 end; the germline J gene provides the rest. The J segment lost 0 bases and the V segment lost 4 bases, leaving 3 bases of the junction unmatched. The CDR3 consists of 15 residues. Germline V gene lookup returns CDR1 FNHDT and CDR2 SITEND (reference sequence).

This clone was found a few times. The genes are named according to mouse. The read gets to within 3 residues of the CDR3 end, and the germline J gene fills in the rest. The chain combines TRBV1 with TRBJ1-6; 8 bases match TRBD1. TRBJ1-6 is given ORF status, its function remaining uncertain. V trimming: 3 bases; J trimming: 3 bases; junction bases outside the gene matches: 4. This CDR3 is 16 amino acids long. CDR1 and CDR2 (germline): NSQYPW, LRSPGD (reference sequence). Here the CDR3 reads CTCSAAGQVYNSPLYF. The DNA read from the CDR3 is TGCACCTGCAGTGCCGCGGGACAGGTCTATAATTCGCCC.

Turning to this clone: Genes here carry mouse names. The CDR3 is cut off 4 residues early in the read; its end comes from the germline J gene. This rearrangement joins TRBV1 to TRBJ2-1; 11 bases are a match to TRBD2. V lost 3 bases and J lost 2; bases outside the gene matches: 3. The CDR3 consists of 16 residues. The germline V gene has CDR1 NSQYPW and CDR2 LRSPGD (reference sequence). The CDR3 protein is CTCSARLGGDYAEQFF. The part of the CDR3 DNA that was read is TGCACCTGCAGTGCTCGACTGGGGGGGGACTATGCT. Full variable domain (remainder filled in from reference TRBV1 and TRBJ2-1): VTLLEQNPRWRLVPRGQAVNLRCILKNSQYPWMSWYQQDLQKQLQWLFTLRSPGDKEVKSLPGADYLATRVTDTELRLQVANMSQGRTLYCTCSARLGGDYAEQFFGPGTRLTVL.

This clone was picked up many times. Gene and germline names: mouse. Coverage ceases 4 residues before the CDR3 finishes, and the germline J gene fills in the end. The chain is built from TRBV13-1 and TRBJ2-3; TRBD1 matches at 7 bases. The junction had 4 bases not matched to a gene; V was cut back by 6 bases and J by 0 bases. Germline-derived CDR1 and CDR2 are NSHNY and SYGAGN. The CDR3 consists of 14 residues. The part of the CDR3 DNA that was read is TGTGCCAGCAACCGGGACAGTAGTGCAGAA. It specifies CASNRDSSAE. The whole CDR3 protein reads CASNRDSSAETLYF.

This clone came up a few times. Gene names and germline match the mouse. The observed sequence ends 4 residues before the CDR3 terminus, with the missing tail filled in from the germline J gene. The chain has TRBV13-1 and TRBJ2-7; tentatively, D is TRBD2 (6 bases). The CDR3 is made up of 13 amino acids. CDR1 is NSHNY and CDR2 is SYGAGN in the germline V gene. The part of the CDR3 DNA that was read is TGTGCCAGCAGTGCTGAGACTGGCGAT. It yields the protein CASSAETGD. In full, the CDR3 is CASSAETGDEQYF.

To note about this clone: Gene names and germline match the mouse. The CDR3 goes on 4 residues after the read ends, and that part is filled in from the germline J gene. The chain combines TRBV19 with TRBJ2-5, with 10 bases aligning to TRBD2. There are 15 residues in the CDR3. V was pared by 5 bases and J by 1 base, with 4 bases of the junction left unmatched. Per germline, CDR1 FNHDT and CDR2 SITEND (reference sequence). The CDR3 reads CASSPGLGDQDTQYF. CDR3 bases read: TGTGCCAGCAGCCCCGGACTGGGGGACCAAGAC.

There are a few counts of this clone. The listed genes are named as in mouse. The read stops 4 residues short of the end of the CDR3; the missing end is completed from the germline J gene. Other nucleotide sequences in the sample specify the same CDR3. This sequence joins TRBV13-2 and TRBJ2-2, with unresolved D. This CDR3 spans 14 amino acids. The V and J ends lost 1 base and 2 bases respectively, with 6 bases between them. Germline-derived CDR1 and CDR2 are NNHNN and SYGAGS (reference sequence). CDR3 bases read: TGTGCCAGCGGTGATCCTGGTAACACCGGG. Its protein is CASGDPGNTG. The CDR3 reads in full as CASGDPGNTGQLYF.

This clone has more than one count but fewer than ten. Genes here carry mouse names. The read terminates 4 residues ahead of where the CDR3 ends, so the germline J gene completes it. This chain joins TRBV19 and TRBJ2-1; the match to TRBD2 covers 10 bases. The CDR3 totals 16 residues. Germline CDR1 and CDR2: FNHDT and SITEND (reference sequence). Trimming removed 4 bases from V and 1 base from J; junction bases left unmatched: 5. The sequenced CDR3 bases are TGTGCCAGCAGTCAAGACTGGGGGGCGAACTATGCT. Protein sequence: CASSQDWGANYA. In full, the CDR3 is CASSQDWGANYAEQFF.

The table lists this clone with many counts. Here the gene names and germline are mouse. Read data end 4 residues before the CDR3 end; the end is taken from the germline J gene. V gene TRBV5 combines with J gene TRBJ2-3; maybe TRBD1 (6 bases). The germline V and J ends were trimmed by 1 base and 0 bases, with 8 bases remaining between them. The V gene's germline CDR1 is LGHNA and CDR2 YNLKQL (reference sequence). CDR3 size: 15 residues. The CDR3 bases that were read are TGTGCCAGCAGCCAAGGGGACAATAGTGCAGAA. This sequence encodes CASSQGDNSAE. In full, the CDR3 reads CASSQGDNSAETLYF.

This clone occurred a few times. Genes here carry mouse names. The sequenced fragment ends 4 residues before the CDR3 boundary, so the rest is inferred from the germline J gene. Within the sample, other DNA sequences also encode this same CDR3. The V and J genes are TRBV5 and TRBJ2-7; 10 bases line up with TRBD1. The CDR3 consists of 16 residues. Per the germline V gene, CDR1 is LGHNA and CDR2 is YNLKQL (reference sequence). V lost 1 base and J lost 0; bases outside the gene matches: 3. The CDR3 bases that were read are TGTGCCAGCAGCCAAGGGACAGGGGGGAGCTCCTAT. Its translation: CASSQGTGGSSY. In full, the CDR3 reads CASSQGTGGSSYEQYF.

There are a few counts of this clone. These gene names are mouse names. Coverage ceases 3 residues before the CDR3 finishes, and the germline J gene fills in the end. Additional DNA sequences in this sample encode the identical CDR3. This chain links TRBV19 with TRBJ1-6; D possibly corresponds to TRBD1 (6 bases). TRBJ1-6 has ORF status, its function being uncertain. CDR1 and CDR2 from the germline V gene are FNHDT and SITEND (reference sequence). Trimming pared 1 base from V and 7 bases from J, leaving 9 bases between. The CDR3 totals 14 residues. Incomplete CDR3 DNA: TGTGCCAGCAGTATACAGGGGTGGAATTCGCCC. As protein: CASSIQGWNSP. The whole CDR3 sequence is CASSIQGWNSPLYF.

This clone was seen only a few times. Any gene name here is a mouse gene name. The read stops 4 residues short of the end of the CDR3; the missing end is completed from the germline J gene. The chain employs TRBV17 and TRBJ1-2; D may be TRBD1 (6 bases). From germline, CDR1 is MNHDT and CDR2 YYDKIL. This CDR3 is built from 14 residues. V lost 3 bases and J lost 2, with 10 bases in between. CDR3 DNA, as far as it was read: TGTGCTAGCAGTAGTTACAGGGAGAACTCC. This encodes CASSSYRENS. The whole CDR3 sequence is CASSSYRENSDYTF.

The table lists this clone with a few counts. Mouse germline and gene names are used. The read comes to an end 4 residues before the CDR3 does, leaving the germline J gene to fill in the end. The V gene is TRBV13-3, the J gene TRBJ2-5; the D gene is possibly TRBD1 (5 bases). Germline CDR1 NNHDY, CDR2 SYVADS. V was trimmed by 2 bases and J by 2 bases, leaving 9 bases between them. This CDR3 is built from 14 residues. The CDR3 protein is CASSEDRSQDTQYF. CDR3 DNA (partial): TGTGCCAGCAGTGAAGACAGATCCCAAGAC.

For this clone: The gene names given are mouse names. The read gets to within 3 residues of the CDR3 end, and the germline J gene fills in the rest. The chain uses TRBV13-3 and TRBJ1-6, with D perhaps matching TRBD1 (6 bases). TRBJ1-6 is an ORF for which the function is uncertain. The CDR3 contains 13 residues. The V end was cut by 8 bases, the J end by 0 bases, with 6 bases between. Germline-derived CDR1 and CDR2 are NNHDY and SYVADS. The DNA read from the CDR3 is TGTGCCAGACAGGGTTCCTATAATTCGCCC. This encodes CARQGSYNSP. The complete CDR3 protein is CARQGSYNSPLYF.

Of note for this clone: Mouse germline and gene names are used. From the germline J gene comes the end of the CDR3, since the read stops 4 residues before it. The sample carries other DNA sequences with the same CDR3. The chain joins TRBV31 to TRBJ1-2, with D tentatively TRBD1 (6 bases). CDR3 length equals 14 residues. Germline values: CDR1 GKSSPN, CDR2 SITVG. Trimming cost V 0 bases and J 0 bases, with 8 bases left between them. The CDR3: CAWSLSGANSDYTF. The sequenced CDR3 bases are TGTGCCTGGAGTCTGTCAGGGGCAAACTCC.

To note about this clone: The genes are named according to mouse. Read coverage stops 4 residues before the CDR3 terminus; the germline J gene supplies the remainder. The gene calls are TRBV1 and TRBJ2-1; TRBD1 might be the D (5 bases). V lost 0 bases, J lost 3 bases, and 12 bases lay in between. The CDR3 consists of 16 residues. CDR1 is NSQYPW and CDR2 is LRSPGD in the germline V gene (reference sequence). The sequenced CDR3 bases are TGCACCTGCAGTGCAGATCCGGGGAGGGGCTATGCT. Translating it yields CTCSADPGRGYA. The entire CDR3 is CTCSADPGRGYAEQFF.

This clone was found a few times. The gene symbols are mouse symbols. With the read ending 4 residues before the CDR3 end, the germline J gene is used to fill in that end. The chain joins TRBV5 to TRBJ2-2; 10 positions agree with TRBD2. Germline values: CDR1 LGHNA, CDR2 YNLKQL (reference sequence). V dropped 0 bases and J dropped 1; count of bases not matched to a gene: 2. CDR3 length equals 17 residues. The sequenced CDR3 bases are TGTGCCAGCAGCCAAGAAGGACTGGGGGTAAACACCGGG. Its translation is CASSQEGLGVNTG. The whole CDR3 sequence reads CASSQEGLGVNTGQLYF.

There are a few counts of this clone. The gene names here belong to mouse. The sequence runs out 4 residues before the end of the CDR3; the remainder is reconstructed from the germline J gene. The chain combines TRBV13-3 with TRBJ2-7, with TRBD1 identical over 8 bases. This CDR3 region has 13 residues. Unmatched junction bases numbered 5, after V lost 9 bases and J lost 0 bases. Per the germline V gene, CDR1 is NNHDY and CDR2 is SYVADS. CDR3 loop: CATRTGSSYEQYF. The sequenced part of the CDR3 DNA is TGTGCCACCAGGACAGGGAGCTCCTAT.

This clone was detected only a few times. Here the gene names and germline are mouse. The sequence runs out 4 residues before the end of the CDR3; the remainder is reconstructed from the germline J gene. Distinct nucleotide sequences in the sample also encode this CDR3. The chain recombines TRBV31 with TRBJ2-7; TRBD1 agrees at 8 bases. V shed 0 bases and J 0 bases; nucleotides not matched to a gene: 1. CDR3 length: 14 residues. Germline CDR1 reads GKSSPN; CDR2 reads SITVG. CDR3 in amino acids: CAWSLTGGSYEQYF. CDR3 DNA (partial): TGTGCCTGGAGTCTCACAGGGGGCTCCTAT.

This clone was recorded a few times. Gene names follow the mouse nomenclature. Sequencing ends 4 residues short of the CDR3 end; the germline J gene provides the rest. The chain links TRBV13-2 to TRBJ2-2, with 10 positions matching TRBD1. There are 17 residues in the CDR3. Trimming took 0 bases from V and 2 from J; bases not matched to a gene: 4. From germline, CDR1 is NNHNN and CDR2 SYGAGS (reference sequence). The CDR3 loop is CASGDAWTGGNTGQLYF. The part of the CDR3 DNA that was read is TGTGCCAGCGGTGATGCTTGGACAGGGGGGAACACCGGG.

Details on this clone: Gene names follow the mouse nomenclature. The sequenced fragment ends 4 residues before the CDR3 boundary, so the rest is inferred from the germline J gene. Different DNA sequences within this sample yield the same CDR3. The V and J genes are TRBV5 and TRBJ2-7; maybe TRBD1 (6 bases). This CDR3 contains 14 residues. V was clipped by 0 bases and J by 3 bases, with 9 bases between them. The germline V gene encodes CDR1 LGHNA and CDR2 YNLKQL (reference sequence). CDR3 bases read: TGTGCCAGCAGCCAAGATGGCAGGGGCTAT. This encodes CASSQDGRGY. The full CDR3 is CASSQDGRGYEQYF.